This T cell receptor beta chain was obtained from a study of T cell changes during pregnancy in multiple sclerosis. Using immunoSEQ multiplex PCR, the repertoire was profiled, and TCRdb retains in-frame clones only, with some absent. The profile shows roughly 40,000 clones, 90% of them singletons. This TCR was sampled from a female donor in good health, enrolled as a control in a pregnancy study. The input for sequencing was CD4+ T cells from peripheral blood mononuclear cells, taken in the first trimester of pregnancy.

CDR3 coding DNA: TGTGCCAGCAGCTTAGAGAGCCGCGGCGAGCAGTACTTC. Protein product: CASSLESRGEQYF. The V and J genes are TRBV7-2 and TRBJ2-7, with unresolved D. V shed 1 base and J shed 6 bases, with 10 bases lying between them. Germline CDR1 SGHTA, CDR2 FQGNSA. This CDR3 is built from 13 residues.